This T cell receptor (beta chain) originates from a study of cytomegalovirus exposure and HLA in healthy donors. Study details: Among several hundred genotyped donors, 65% to 90% fell in the Caucasian-associated ancestry cluster.

A multiplex PCR was run with 60 Vbeta primers and 13 Jbeta primers. Libraries were prepared by immunoSEQ multiplex PCR; TCRdb keeps only in-frame clonotypes and omits some of them. The sample consists of 65,000 to 85,000 clones, 55% to 80% of them appearing once. With respect to this clone: The antigen remains undetermined.

Study results and limitations: An analysis that was carried out later associated approximately 17,000 TCR beta sequences with HLA alleles at 0.05 false discovery rate. Trimming of TCR beta V- and J-genes showed a link, identified in a later analysis, to a missense DCLRE1C variant. About 87% or about 30% of the time was how often most TCR beta V segments were productive, according to an earlier analysis.

This receptor was taken from a woman aged 30 to 39 in good health and CMV-seronegative. Sequenced input: PBMCs.

The CDR3 is CASTPTASTDTQYF. CDR3 coding DNA: TGTGCCAGTACCCCGACAGCTAGCACAGATACGCAGTATTTT. J is TRBJ2-3 and V is TRBV19, with D possibly TRBD1 on 5 matching bases. In germline, CDR1 is LNHDA, CDR2 SQIVND (reference sequence). V gave up 7 bases and J gave up 0 bases, with 11 bases separating them. The CDR3 runs to 14 residues.